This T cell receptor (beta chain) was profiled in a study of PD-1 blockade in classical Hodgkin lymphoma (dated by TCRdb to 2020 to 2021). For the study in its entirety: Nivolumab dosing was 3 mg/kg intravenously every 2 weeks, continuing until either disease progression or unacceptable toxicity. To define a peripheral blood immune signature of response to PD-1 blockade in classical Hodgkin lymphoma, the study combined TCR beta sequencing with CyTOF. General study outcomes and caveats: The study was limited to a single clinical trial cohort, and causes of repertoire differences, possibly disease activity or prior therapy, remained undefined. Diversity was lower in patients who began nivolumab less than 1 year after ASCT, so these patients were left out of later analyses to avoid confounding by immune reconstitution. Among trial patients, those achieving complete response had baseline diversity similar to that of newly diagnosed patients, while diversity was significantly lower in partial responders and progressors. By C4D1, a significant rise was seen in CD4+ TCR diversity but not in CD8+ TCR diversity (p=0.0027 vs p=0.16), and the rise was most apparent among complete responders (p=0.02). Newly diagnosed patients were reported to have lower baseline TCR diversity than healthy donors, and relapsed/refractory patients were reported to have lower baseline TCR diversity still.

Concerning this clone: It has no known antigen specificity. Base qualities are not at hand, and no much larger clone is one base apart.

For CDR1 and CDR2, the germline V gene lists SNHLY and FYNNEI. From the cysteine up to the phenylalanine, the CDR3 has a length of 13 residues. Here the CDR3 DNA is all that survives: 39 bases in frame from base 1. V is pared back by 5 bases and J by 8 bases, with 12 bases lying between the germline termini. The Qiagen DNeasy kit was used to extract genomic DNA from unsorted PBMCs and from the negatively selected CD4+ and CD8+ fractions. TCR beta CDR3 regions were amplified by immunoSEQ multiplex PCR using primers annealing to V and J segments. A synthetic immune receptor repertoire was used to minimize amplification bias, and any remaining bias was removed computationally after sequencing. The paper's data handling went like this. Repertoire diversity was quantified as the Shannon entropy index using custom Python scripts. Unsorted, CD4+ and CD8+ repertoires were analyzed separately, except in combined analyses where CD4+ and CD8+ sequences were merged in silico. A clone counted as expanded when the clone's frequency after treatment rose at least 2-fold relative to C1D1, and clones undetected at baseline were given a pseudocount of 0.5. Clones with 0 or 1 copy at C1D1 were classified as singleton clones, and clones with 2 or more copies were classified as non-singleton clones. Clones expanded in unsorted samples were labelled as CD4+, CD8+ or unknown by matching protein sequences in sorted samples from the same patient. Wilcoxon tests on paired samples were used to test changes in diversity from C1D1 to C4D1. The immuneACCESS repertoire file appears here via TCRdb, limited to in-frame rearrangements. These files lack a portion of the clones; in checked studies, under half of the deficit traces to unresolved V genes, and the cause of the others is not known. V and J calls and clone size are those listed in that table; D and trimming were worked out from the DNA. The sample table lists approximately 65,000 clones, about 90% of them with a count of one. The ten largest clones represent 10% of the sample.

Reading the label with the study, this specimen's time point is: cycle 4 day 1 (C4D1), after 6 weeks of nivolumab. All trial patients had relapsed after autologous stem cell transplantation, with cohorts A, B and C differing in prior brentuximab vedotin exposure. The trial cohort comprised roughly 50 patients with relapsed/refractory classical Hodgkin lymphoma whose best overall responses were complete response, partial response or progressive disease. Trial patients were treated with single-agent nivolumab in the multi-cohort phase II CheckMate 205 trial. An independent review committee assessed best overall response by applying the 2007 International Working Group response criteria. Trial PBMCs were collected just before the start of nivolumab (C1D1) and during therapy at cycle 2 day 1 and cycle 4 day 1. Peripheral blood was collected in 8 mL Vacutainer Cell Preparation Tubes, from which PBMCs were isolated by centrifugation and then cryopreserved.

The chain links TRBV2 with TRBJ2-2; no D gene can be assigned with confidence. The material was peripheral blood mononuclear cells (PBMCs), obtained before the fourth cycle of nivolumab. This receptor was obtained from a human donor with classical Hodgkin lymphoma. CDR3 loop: CASSRRPPGELFF. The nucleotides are TGTGCCAGCAGTAGACGGCCTCCAGGGGAGCTGTTTTTT. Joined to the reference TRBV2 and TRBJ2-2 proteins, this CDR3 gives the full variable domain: EPEVTQTPSHQVTQMGQEVILRCVPISNHLYFYWYRQILGQKVEFLVSFYNNEISEKSEIFDDQFSVERPDGSNFTLKIRSTKLEDSAMYFCASSRRPPGELFFGEGSRLTVL.